These T cell receptor beta chains were read from a single sample in a study of blood T cell repertoires in COVID-19. The data were produced by immunoSEQ multiplex PCR, yet TCRdb's version contains in-frame clones alone and is incomplete. The table lists about 160,000 clones, roughly 91% of them singletons, with roughly 2.1% in the top ten. The sequenced sample consisted of peripheral blood. These receptors came from a man between 18 and 29 years old with acute or convalescent COVID-19. The conserved cysteine and the conserved F or W are not part of the CDR3 here. D genes are given only for firm matches. The size entry is marked missing in some rows and otherwise reads once, few, many or a size class.

v_gene	d_gene	abundance	j_gene	CDR3aa
TRBV3-1/TRBV3-2	-	-	TRBJ1-1	ASSQEGVIRDTEAF
TRBV25-1	-	-	TRBJ2-3	ASSVGSTDTQY
TRBV5-6	-	once	TRBJ1-2	ASSLSGRNYYGYT
TRBV6-6	-	-	TRBJ1-2	ASSSVSTVYGYT
TRBV6-1	-	-	TRBJ2-1	ASSAIGQGTLAGLYNEQF
TRBV6-1	TRBD1	-	TRBJ2-7	ASSENEGQGRSYEQY
TRBV19	-	few	TRBJ1-5	ASMRNQPQH
TRBV28	TRBD1	-	TRBJ2-5	ASSRRQGPQETQY
TRBV9	-	-	TRBJ1-1	ASSPGTTNTEAF
TRBV2	TRBD1	once	TRBJ2-7	ASSVGTGREQY
TRBV6-6	-	-	TRBJ2-7	ASSQTRQGTYEQY
TRBV7-8	TRBD2	few	TRBJ2-7	ASSLGPHLAGETYPYEQY
TRBV5-1	TRBD1	-	TRBJ1-2	ASSTIPGQGLSNYGYT
TRBV30	TRBD1	-	TRBJ1-4	AWSVQGNEKLF
TRBV10-1	TRBD2	-	TRBJ2-7	ASYKGTSGTRSYEQY
TRBV21-1	-	-	TRBJ1-3	ASSNNGTVISGNTIY
TRBV5-6	-	few	TRBJ1-6	ASSSDPGNYNSPLH
TRBV11-2	-	once	TRBJ1-2	ASSLVSRDGYT
TRBV6-5	-	-	TRBJ1-2	ASTTGISNYGYT
TRBV19	-	-	TRBJ1-6	ASSTTGRNSPLH
TRBV12-3/TRBV12-4	-	-	TRBJ2-5	ASSLSLRGAQY
TRBV11-2	TRBD2	-	TRBJ2-3	ASSSRSGSVDTDTQY
TRBV9	TRBD1	-	TRBJ1-1	ASSVEGQGNTEAF
TRBV19	TRBD2	once	TRBJ2-3	ASSILSASGTDTQY
TRBV19	-	-	TRBJ1-1	ASTPQGGSEAF
TRBV2	-	-	TRBJ1-6	ASRVSNSPLH
TRBV19	TRBD1	-	TRBJ2-7	ASSSGTGNSYEQY
TRBV5-1	-	-	TRBJ2-3	ASGSTDTQY
TRBV5-1	-	-	TRBJ2-3	ASSLAQGRGDTQY
TRBV27	-	-	TRBJ2-3	ASSLGPASTDTQY
TRBV5-1	-	-	TRBJ2-5	ASSPGLSQETQY
TRBV5-1	-	-	TRBJ2-3	ASSLLVADTQY
TRBV19	-	-	TRBJ2-7	ASSKGRGRSGYEQY
TRBV18	-	once	TRBJ1-5	ASSPAPLQPQH
TRBV7-6	-	once	TRBJ2-7	ASSSLPGEYHYEQY
TRBV14	-	few	TRBJ1-2	ASSQEGTPVYGYGYT
TRBV15	-	-	TRBJ1-4	ATSPKKTGYNEKLF